The subject of this entry is one T cell receptor beta chain. Its antigen is not identified. The sample belongs to a study of T cell responses to AZD1222 COVID-19 vaccine. Study in general: The study pooled second doses at about 4 or about 12 weeks.

Study-wide results and caveats: Spike-specific TCR depth and breadth grew after two AZD1222 doses. Repertoires in all cases were sampled only once the peak T cell response had passed.

TCRdb keeps only in-frame clones here, not all; method: immunoSEQ multiplex PCR. Of tens of thousands of clones listed, roughly four fifths are singletons. V trimming: 2 bases; J trimming: 7 bases; junction bases outside the gene matches: 9. The CDR3 totals 15 residues. Germline loops: CDR1 SGHRS, CDR2 YFSETQ. This TCR came from an adult in good health. Source: peripheral blood, taken on day 0 of AZD1222 vaccination. The V call is TRBV5-1, the J call TRBJ2-7; 10 bases match TRBD1. The CDR3 DNA follows: TGCGCCAGCAGCTTAACCGGGACAGGGGCCGATGAGCAGTACTTC. Encoded protein: CASSLTGTGADEQYF.